The T cell receptor beta chain under discussion was sequenced for a study of PD-L1 blockade in urothelial cancer. Study information: Starting at some point between 2014 and 2015, patients were given atezolizumab (1,200 mg intravenously every 3 weeks). The patients had undergone anywhere from 0 to 3 prior chemotherapy regimens. The analyses of blood took place 3 weeks (second dose) and 6 weeks after treatment start.

About this clone: No antigen is known for it.

Described time point: pretreatment peripheral blood. Study outcomes and limitations: Expansion of tumor-associated blood clones at 3 weeks was greater in durable-benefit patients.

From germline, CDR1 is SGHTS and CDR2 YDEGEE. The CDR3 is 16 residues long. The V gene lost 0 bases and the J gene lost 1 base, with 13 bases spanning the gap. Clones were read by immunoSEQ multiplex PCR, and TCRdb kept only the in-frame ones, dropping some. The data show just over 50,000 clones, roughly four fifths seen once. This TCR derives from a man in his 70s with urothelial cancer. Sequencing used PBMCs, obtained around atezolizumab (anti-PD-L1) treatment. The genes are TRBV5-8 and TRBJ2-5; possible D gene TRBD2, 7 bases. CDR3 nucleotide sequence: TGTGCCAGCAGCTTGGGGGGCGGGGGCCTCCAAGAGACCCAGTACTTC. This encodes CASSLGGGGLQETQYF.